Sequencing of this T cell receptor beta chain was carried out in a study of glioma-infiltrating T cells. Amplification of TCR alpha and beta CDR3 regions from RNA used iRepertoire nested multiplex PCR. For one-step reverse transcription and amplification, roughly 95-400 ng of tissue mRNA or PBMC total RNA was used. Each CDR3 protein gets one entry after TCRdb re-called the multiplex PCR reads with MiXCR. The sample has about 110,000 distinct CDR3 sequences; under 30% are singletons. The table lists this clonotype with many counts. What it binds is not known. Notes on the study in general: Tissue and blood shared very few CDR3 sequences.

The ends were cut back, 6 bases at V and 3 bases at J, with 8 bases in the middle. The CDR3 has 11 amino acids. Per the germline V gene, CDR1 is GTSNPN and CDR2 is SVGIG (reference sequence). The sequence was collected from a human donor with low-grade glioma or glioblastoma, undergoing nonglioma brain surgery, or in good health (not recorded which). V usage is TRBV30 and J usage is TRBJ1-1; D uncertain. The sample was glioma tissue, nonneoplastic brain tissue, or PBMCs (not recorded which). The CDR3 here is CACTVYTEAFF. The CDR3 DNA reads as TGTGCCTGCACGGTTTACACTGAAGCTTTCTTT.